This TCR beta chain was identified in a study of OX40 agonist ivuxolimab in advanced cancers. TCRdb keeps only in-frame clones here, not all; method: immunoSEQ multiplex PCR. The sample has fewer than 100,000 clones; 86% are singletons. Here the sequenced sample was CD4+ or CD8+ T cells sorted from blood, taken in a trial of the OX40 agonist ivuxolimab. The receptor's source is an adult with an advanced solid tumor such as melanoma, head and neck, liver or kidney cancer.

The CDR3 spells CASSWDRGNAGYTF. The CDR3 region has the DNA TGTGCCAGCAGTTGGGACAGGGGAAATGCTGGCTACACCTTC. The chain joins TRBV6-1 to TRBJ1-2, with TRBD1 matching 10 bases. Germline lookup yields CDR1 MNHNS and CDR2 SASEGT. The ends lost 5 bases at V and 7 bases at J; junction bases unmatched: 7. CDR3 length: 14 amino acids.